This entry features one T cell receptor beta chain sequence. The specificity of this receptor is unknown. Base-call qualities are not available, and no considerably larger clone is one nucleotide away. This sample stems from a study of blood T cell repertoires in COVID-19 (TCRdb year 2020). Describing the broader study: The collaborator samples originated in the United States, Italy and Spain and spanned the acute and convalescent phases of COVID-19. The material from the prospective study consisted of cDNA or gDNA derived from T cells, B-cell-depleted T cells, or PBMCs. Subjects who had been exposed to COVID-19, were actively infected with it, or had recovered from it provided the deeply sampled blood TCRbeta repertoires that made up the dataset. The repertoires were made available in a free public database intended to serve as a resource for research on the immune response to SARS-CoV-2. Samples came from the ongoing ImmuneRACE study (first 160 participants) plus 1,254 subjects from 6 global collaborators. A de-identified subject ID, COVID-19 status, age in years and sex were almost always included in the sample metadata. Where available, HLA class I and class II types were taken from metadata supplied by the sample provider and were not determined by assay-based typing.

Collaborating institutions collected whole blood in K2EDTA tubes following their own protocols. Collaborator samples were shipped for TCRbeta analysis as frozen whole blood, isolated PBMCs, or DNA extracted from either sample type. The germline V gene supplies CDR1 MNHEY and CDR2 SVGAGI. Unmatched junction bases come to 7, with V trimmed by 4 bases and J by 6 bases. The CDR3 goes from the cysteine to the phenylalanine over 15 residues. The kept DNA is CDR3 alone, 45 bases in frame from the first base. Points the paper makes about the study in general: Clinical and demographic metadata were provided uncurated, with the amount varying by source and participant.

The immunoSEQ Assay, a bias-controlled multiplex PCR, was used to amplify TCRbeta CDR3 regions from genomic DNA. As for how the authors treated the data: The number of nucleated cells in each sample was estimated by amplification of reference gene primers within the assay. To quantify the absolute abundance of each unique TCRbeta CDR3 rearrangement, sequence reads were collapsed and filtered. For each sample, productive Simpson clonality was calculated by taking the square root of Simpson's diversity index across productive rearrangements. Here the immuneACCESS table is served through TCRdb, limited to in-frame sequences with V and J called. Missing clones are a known gap in these copies; in checked studies unresolved V genes cover under half, and the rest lacks a known reason. V and J calls and clone size are copied from that table; D and trimming were computed from the DNA. This sample has about 84,000 clones in its table, and around 80% of those were observed once. The top ten hold over 30% of the sample.

The chain is made from TRBV6-5 and TRBJ1-5, and 9 junction bases match TRBD1. This receptor was identified in a man older than 75 with active or convalescent COVID-19. The specimen sequenced was peripheral blood. The sequence in DNA is TGTGCCAGCAGTTCGGCTGGACAGGGGAGTCAGCCCCAGCATTTT. The translation is CASSSAGQGSQPQHF.